The 12 T cell receptor beta chains below all came from one sample that was sequenced in a study of graft-versus-host responses after intestinal transplantation. The antigens these receptors bind are not known. Here immunoSEQ multiplex PCR was the method, and the copy in TCRdb shows in-frame clones only, minus some. The sample includes 90,000 to 150,000 clones, 85% to 95% seen only once; the top ten take more than 0.09%. Source: unstimulated CD4+ T cells sorted from spleen or lymph node cells, taken before intestinal transplant. The origin of the receptors is a human donor who received an intestinal transplant.

Turning to this clone: A read error may account for a junction end that differs from germline. CDR3: CASSLQAGGPDTQYF. Written as DNA, the CDR3 is TGTGCTAGCAGCTTACAAGCGGGGGGTCCAGATACGCAGTATTTT. The genes are TRBV7-7 and TRBJ2-3, with 9 nucleotides matching TRBD2. The germline CDR1 and CDR2 sequences are SSHAT and FNYEAQ (reference sequence). This CDR3 has 15 residues.

The rearrangement uses TRBV29-1 and TRBJ2-7, with D uncertain. V lost 5 bases, J lost 3 bases, and 11 bases lay in between. Germline CDR1 reads SQVTM; CDR2 reads ANQGSEA. There are 12 residues in the CDR3. The CDR3 region is CSVQAIDYEQYF. The DNA for the CDR3 is TGCAGCGTTCAGGCGATCGACTACGAGCAGTACTTC.

J is TRBJ2-7 and V is TRBV7-2, with 10 bases that match TRBD2. CDR1 and CDR2 from the germline V gene are SGHTA and FQGNSA. The V gene end was trimmed by 2 bases and the J gene end by 2 bases; junction bases not matched to a gene: 12. The CDR3 extends over 18 amino acids. CDR3 bases: TGTGCCAGCAGCTTACGCGCTAGCGGGAGAGGTAAAACCTACGAGCAGTACTTC. Translating gives CASSLRASGRGKTYEQYF.

The chain joins TRBV9 to TRBJ1-1; weak D call: TRBD1 (6 bases). The CDR3 totals 15 residues. Trimming removed 3 bases from V and 0 bases from J, with 12 bases in between. Germline loops: CDR1 SGDLS, CDR2 YYNGEE. CDR3 in DNA: TGTGCCAGCAGCGAACTGGGACACTTGAACACTGAAGCTTTCTTT. Encoded protein: CASSELGHLNTEAFF.

V gene TRBV28 combines with J gene TRBJ1-3; D is unresolved. The ends were cut back, 8 bases at V and 4 bases at J, with 12 bases in the middle. The CDR3 is 13 amino acids. CDR1 is MDHEN, CDR2 SYDVKM, per germline. The CDR3 sequence: CASFLGSGNTIYF. CDR3 DNA: TGTGCCAGCTTCCTTGGGTCCGGAAACACCATATATTTT.

In nucleotides, the CDR3 is TGTGCCAGCAGCACGTACAGGGATTCCTACGAGCAGTACTTC. Translated, it gives CASSTYRDSYEQYF. The V call is TRBV7-2, the J call TRBJ2-7; D is possibly TRBD1 (6 bases). Germline CDR1 reads SGHTA; CDR2 reads FQGNSA. V was clipped by 5 bases and J by 1 base, with 12 bases between them. CDR3 length: 14 amino acids.

V gene TRBV5-1 combines with J gene TRBJ2-2, with 7 bases aligning to TRBD1. The CDR3 totals 15 residues. Per the germline V gene, CDR1 is SGHRS and CDR2 is YFSETQ. J gave up 1 base and V 4 bases, and 4 bases lay outside the gene matches. CDR3 nucleotide sequence: TGCGCCAGCAGCACCCGACAGGGGAACACCGGGGAGCTGTTTTTT. Protein sequence: CASSTRQGNTGELFF.

The gene calls are TRBV10-3 and TRBJ1-1; D possibly corresponds to TRBD1 (6 bases). The CDR3 loop spans 13 amino acids. Germline CDR1 is ENHRY and CDR2 is SYGVKD. Deletions cut 8 bases from V and 3 bases from J, with 13 bases between. CDR3 DNA sequence: TGTGCCATCGGGAACAACAGGGACACTGAAGCTTTCTTT. Translated, it gives CAIGNNRDTEAFF.

This chain links TRBV6-5 with TRBJ2-7; 13 positions agree with TRBD2. The CDR3 has 15 amino acids. The ends lost 4 bases at V and 2 bases at J; junction bases unmatched: 2. The V gene's germline CDR1 is MNHEY and CDR2 SVGAGI. The CDR3 region is CASSSGLAGPYEQYF. The CDR3 nucleotides are TGTGCCAGCAGTTCGGGACTAGCGGGACCCTACGAGCAGTACTTC.

The chain recombines TRBV2 with TRBJ1-2, with 7 bases lining up with TRBD1. The junction had 4 bases not matched to a gene; V was cut back by 6 bases and J by 0 bases. Germline V lookup: CDR1 SNHLY, CDR2 FYNNEI. CDR3 size: 14 residues. The CDR3 spells CASRWDSPNYGYTF. In DNA, the CDR3 is TGTGCCAGCAGGTGGGACAGCCCTAACTATGGCTACACCTTC.

The V call is TRBV2, the J call TRBJ1-3, with a tentative D call TRBD1 (5 bases). This CDR3 comprises 11 residues. Trimming stripped 6 bases from V and 7 bases from J, with 7 bases between. The germline gives CDR1 SNHLY, CDR2 FYNNEI. CDR3 DNA: TGTGCCAGCAGGGGACGGAACACCATATATTTT. It is translated as CASRGRNTIYF. Variable domain in full (rest from reference TRBV2 and TRBJ1-3): EPEVTQTPSHQVTQMGQEVILRCVPISNHLYFYWYRQILGQKVEFLVSFYNNEISEKSEIFDDQFSVERPDGSNFTLKIRSTKLEDSAMYFCASRGRNTIYFGEGSWLTVV.

The rearrangement uses TRBV4-1 and TRBJ2-5; 10 bases fit TRBD2. J lost 3 bases, V lost 3 bases, and 10 bases had no gene match. The CDR3 has 17 residues. Germline V gives CDR1 MGHRA, CDR2 YSYEKL. Here the CDR3 DNA reads TGCGCCAGCAGCCAGGAACCAGGGACTAGCGAGGAAGAGACCCAGTACTTC. It encodes CASSQEPGTSEEETQYF.